This paragraph covers one T cell receptor (beta chain) sequence. Its antigen is as yet unknown. Germline values: CDR1 MGHDK, CDR2 SYGVNS. J was trimmed by 2 bases and V by 2 bases; bases with no gene match: 2. The CDR3 has 15 residues. Assay used: immunoSEQ multiplex PCR; TCRdb lists only in-frame clones, some missing. The table shows 45,000 or so clones, with over 70% occurring only once. The entry originates in a study of PD-1 blockade in classical Hodgkin lymphoma. General observations from the study: Nivolumab initiated under 1 year post-ASCT led to patient exclusion. Diversity similar to that of newly diagnosed patients was seen at baseline in complete responders. No one has yet defined what causes the repertoire differences, which may be disease activity or prior therapy.

Following autologous stem cell transplantation, relapse occurred in every patient, and exposure to brentuximab vedotin varied. The rearrangement uses TRBV25-1 and TRBJ2-1, with 8 bases matching TRBD2. This clonotype was sampled from a human donor with classical Hodgkin lymphoma. The input for sequencing was peripheral blood mononuclear cells (PBMCs), taken at baseline. CDR3 DNA sequence: TGTGCCAGCAGTGAAACGGGAGGGCCCTACAATGAGCAGTTCTTC. It translates to CASSETGGPYNEQFF.